This T cell receptor (beta chain) is drawn from a study of beta chain features in type 1 diabetes. Study in general: Patients were similar to healthy donors in age and gender (as well as in cell yields).

Naive, central memory, regulatory and stem cell-like memory cells within the CD4+ compartment were sorted using CD45RO/CCR7/CD25/CD127/CD95/CD27. Note on this clone: What it binds is unknown.

Sequencing targeted expressed TCRB transcripts, as all isolated RNA had been reverse transcribed. The table came from immunoSEQ multiplex PCR; TCRdb's copy has only in-frame clones and leaves some out. Of a few hundred thousand clones in the sample, 14% are singletons; the top ten hold roughly 0.035%. Regarding the study as a whole: TCRB repertoires of naive, central memory and Treg cells appeared more similar among patients than among healthy donors.

The specimen sequenced was naive CD4+ T cells from blood. The receptor's source is a man aged 30 to 45 in good health.

The CDR3 protein is CASSPTGVNYEQYF. In DNA form, the CDR3 reads TGCGCCAGCAGCCCGACAGGAGTGAACTACGAGCAGTACTTC. The chain employs TRBV5-1 and TRBJ2-7, with D maybe TRBD1 (6 bases). CDR1 is SGHRS, CDR2 YFSETQ, per germline. CDR3 length: 14 residues. V lost 4 bases, J lost 3 bases, and 14 bases lay in between. The full variable domain, its missing parts supplied by reference TRBV5-1 and TRBJ2-7, is KAGVTQTPRYLIKTRGQQVTLSCSPISGHRSVSWYQQTPGQGLQFLFEYFSETQRNKGNFPGRFSGRQFSNSRSEMNVSTLELGDSALYLCASSPTGVNYEQYFGPGTRLTVT.